This T cell receptor (beta chain) was captured in a study of control samples from healthy donors and cancer patients. This table comes from immunoSEQ multiplex PCR, and its TCRdb copy is limited to in-frame clones, with some not included. The sample consists of about 100,000 clones, around four fifths of them appearing once. Germline-derived CDR1 and CDR2 are MNHNY and SVGAGI (reference sequence). The CDR3 has 15 amino acids. Unmatched junction bases numbered 4, after V lost 1 base and J lost 4 bases. This clone has a single count. The TCR was taken from a man aged 25-40 years in good health. J is TRBJ1-1 and V is TRBV6-6; 9 nucleotides line up with TRBD1. What was sequenced was blood. As DNA, the CDR3 is TGTGCCAGCAGTTACTTGGGACAGGGCGGCACTGAAGCTTTCTTT. Residues: CASSYLGQGGTEAFF.